These 27 T cell receptor beta chains originate from one sample sequenced in a study of blood T cell repertoires in COVID-19. The data were produced by immunoSEQ multiplex PCR, yet TCRdb's version contains in-frame clones alone and is incomplete. The table records around 350,000 clones, more than 75% of them present only once. Sequencing input: peripheral blood. All receptors derive from a human donor in a cohort sampled during active COVID-19.

The rearrangement uses TRBV5-5 and TRBJ1-5; 8 bases match TRBD1. This CDR3 comprises 13 residues. Trimming cost V 4 bases and J 5 bases; bases outside gene matches: 2. Germline-derived CDR1 and CDR2 are SGHKS and YYEKEE (reference sequence). CDR3 bases: TGTGCCAGCAGCAAACAGGGGGATCAGCCCCAGCATTTT. It is translated as CASSKQGDQPQHF.

As DNA, the CDR3 is TGTGCCAGCAGTGAAGAGGGGCATCCCAAGCCCCAGCATTTT. This codes for CASSEEGHPKPQHF. The chain is built from TRBV6-1 and TRBJ1-5; TRBD1 might be the D (5 bases). Deletions cut 1 base from V and 8 bases from J, with 12 bases between. Germline values: CDR1 MNHNS, CDR2 SASEGT. There are 14 residues in the CDR3.

The chain links TRBV11-2 to TRBJ1-1; the match to TRBD1 covers 9 bases. There are 16 residues in the CDR3. The ends lost 4 bases at V and 1 base at J; junction bases unmatched: 7. Germline V CDR1 and CDR2: SGHAT, FQNNGV. The CDR3 protein is CASSSRKTGGNTEAFF. In nucleotides, the CDR3 is TGTGCCAGCAGCTCTCGAAAGACAGGGGGGAACACTGAAGCTTTCTTT.

V gene TRBV4-1 combines with J gene TRBJ1-2, with 9 bases aligning to TRBD1. The germline gives CDR1 MGHRA, CDR2 YSYEKL. This CDR3 comprises 15 residues. With V trimmed by 1 base and J by 8 bases, 8 bases remained unmatched. The CDR3 region has the DNA TGCGCCAGCAGCCAAGGGACAGGGGCGCGAGGAGGCTACACCTTC. This gives the protein CASSQGTGARGGYTF.

This clone was picked up one time. This rearrangement joins TRBV3-1 (or the pseudogene TRBV3-2) to TRBJ2-7; D gene ambiguous. Germline CDR1 reads LGHDT; CDR2 reads YNNKEL (reference sequence). This CDR3 region has 15 residues. V dropped 2 bases and J dropped 0 bases, with 11 bases sitting between them. The CDR3 loop is CASSQTLGRSYEQYF. The CDR3 nucleotides are TGTGCCAGCAGCCAAACCCTTGGGCGCTCCTACGAGCAGTACTTC.

The chain couples TRBV6-5 to TRBJ2-7; possible D gene TRBD1, 5 bases. The CDR3 spans 12 residues. Germline values: CDR1 MNHEY, CDR2 SVGAGI. The V end was cut by 8 bases, the J end by 3 bases, with 11 bases between. The CDR3 DNA is TGTGCCAGCGCGGACACCTACTACGAGCAGTACTTC. It translates to CASADTYYEQYF.

The chain employs TRBV7-8 and TRBJ2-1; 7 nucleotides match TRBD2. The length of the CDR3 is 16 residues. Losses at the gene ends were 5 bases for V and 9 bases for J; bases not matched to a gene: 16. Germline V lookup: CDR1 SGHVS, CDR2 FQNEAQ. The chain's CDR3 is CASSRWEGSVKGEQFF. As DNA, the CDR3 is TGTGCCAGCAGCCGATGGGAGGGCTCCGTTAAAGGTGAGCAGTTCTTC.

The chain carries TRBV6-1 and TRBJ1-5, with D perhaps TRBD1 (5 bases). CDR3 length: 15 residues. Per germline, CDR1 MNHNS and CDR2 SASEGT. V was trimmed by 2 bases and J by 4 bases, leaving 12 bases between them. CDR3 DNA sequence: TGTGCCAGCAGTGAATGGGGGGACGGTAATCAGCCCCAGCATTTT. Translation gives CASSEWGDGNQPQHF.

The rearrangement links TRBV10-3 to TRBJ2-1; TRBD2 matches 12 bases. J was trimmed by 6 bases and V by 10 bases; bases with no gene match: 10. The CDR3 has 15 amino acids. CDR1 and CDR2 (germline): ENHRY, SYGVKD. The CDR3 bases are TGTGCCACACGACTAGCGGGGGCCTTGGTCAATGAGCAGTTCTTC. Protein: CATRLAGALVNEQFF.

The chain joins TRBV19 to TRBJ1-4, with 8 bases identical to TRBD1. The CDR3 totals 14 residues. CDR1 and CDR2 (germline): LNHDA, SQIVND (reference sequence). V was clipped by 8 bases and J by 7 bases; unmatched bases: 9. The DNA of the CDR3 is TGTGCCAGTGGCTCCGGGACAGGACTTGAAAAACTGTTTTTT. Translated, it gives CASGSGTGLEKLFF.

V gene TRBV2 combines with J gene TRBJ1-3, with D possibly matching TRBD1 (5 bases). The germline CDR1 and CDR2 sequences are SNHLY and FYNNEI. The germline V and J ends were trimmed by 11 bases and 4 bases, with 15 bases remaining between them. This CDR3 region has 13 residues. The DNA of the CDR3 is TGTGCCGGCTCGGGGGGTATCGGAAACACCATATATTTT. This translates into CAGSGGIGNTIYF.

The V and J genes are TRBV9 and TRBJ1-1; 9 nucleotides agree with TRBD1. Trimming at V came to 4 bases and at J to 2 bases, leaving 3 bases not matched to a gene. CDR3 length equals 14 residues. CDR1 and CDR2 (germline): SGDLS, YYNGEE. The CDR3 protein is CASSLDRGNTEAFF. CDR3 nucleotides: TGTGCCAGCAGCTTGGACAGGGGAAACACTGAAGCTTTCTTT.

The chain uses TRBV11-2 and TRBJ1-5, with 8 bases matching TRBD1. The CDR3 has 15 residues. The V and J ends lost 0 bases and 6 bases, in that order; junction bases with no gene match: 4. Germline V gene sequence: CDR1 SGHAT, CDR2 FQNNGV. The CDR3 loop reads CASSLDGQGVQPQHF. The CDR3 region has the DNA TGTGCCAGCAGCTTAGATGGACAGGGTGTTCAGCCCCAGCATTTT. The entire variable domain, with the rest obtained from reference TRBV11-2 and TRBJ1-5, is as follows: EAGVAQSPRYKIIEKRQSVAFWCNPISGHATLYWYQQILGQGPKLLIQFQNNGVVDDSQLPKDRFSAERLKGVDSTLKIQPAKLEDSAVYLCASSLDGQGVQPQHFGDGTRLSIL.

This chain uses TRBV19 with TRBJ2-7; possible D gene TRBD1, 7 bases. Germline loops: CDR1 LNHDA, CDR2 SQIVND (reference sequence). V lost 5 bases to trimming and J lost 3 bases, with 20 bases between them. This CDR3 has 16 residues. Written as DNA, the CDR3 is TGTGCCAGTAGTCCCCAGGGGGGCTTAGCCCTCTACGAGCAGTACTTC. Protein sequence: CASSPQGGLALYEQYF.

The genes are TRBV5-4 and TRBJ1-6; tentatively, D is TRBD1 (5 bases). The CDR3 extends over 16 amino acids. Per the germline V gene, CDR1 is SGHNT and CDR2 is YYREEE (reference sequence). Trimming removed 4 bases from V and 7 bases from J, with 18 bases in between. The CDR3 nucleotides are TGTGCCAGCAGCCCAGCTGGGGGGACTGTGAATTCACCCCTCCACTTT. It encodes CASSPAGGTVNSPLHF.

This chain joins TRBV3-1 (or the pseudogene TRBV3-2) and TRBJ2-1, with 11 bases fitting TRBD1. Germline V lookup: CDR1 LGHDT, CDR2 YNNKEL (reference sequence). This CDR3 has 18 amino acids. Trimming took 4 bases from V and 0 from J; bases not matched to a gene: 8. This CDR3 reads CASSPRRDRGSSYNEQFF. The DNA of the CDR3 is TGTGCCAGCAGCCCAAGGCGGGACAGGGGGAGCTCCTACAATGAGCAGTTCTTC.

This chain uses TRBV6-6 with TRBJ1-1; 10 nucleotides agree with TRBD1. The CDR3 spans 13 residues. CDR1 and CDR2 from the germline V gene are MNHNY and SVGAGI (reference sequence). The ends lost 5 bases at V and 13 bases at J; junction bases unmatched: 10. This CDR3 reads CASSTTGGELSFF. CDR3 DNA: TGTGCCAGCAGTACGACAGGGGGCGAGTTGAGTTTCTTT.

The genes are TRBV5-1 and TRBJ2-7; D unclear. Germline CDR1 is SGHRS and CDR2 is YFSETQ. The CDR3 loop spans 14 amino acids. Trimming shortened V by 0 bases and J by 3 bases, and 10 bases separated the two germline ends. The CDR3 bases are TGCGCCAGCAGCTTGGAAGAGACAAACTACGAGCAGTACTTC. Translating it yields CASSLEETNYEQYF.

V usage is TRBV2 and J usage is TRBJ1-4; D is perhaps TRBD1 (5 bases). The CDR3 consists of 16 residues. The V gene lost 3 bases and the J gene lost 5 bases, with 16 bases spanning the gap. Looked up from germline, CDR1 is SNHLY and CDR2 is FYNNEI. In nucleotides, the CDR3 is TGTGCCAGCAGTGACATTCTCAGGGTGGGGAATGAAAAACTGTTTTTT. Its translation is CASSDILRVGNEKLFF.

The chain couples TRBV2 to TRBJ2-3; D possibly corresponds to TRBD1 (5 bases). The V gene's germline CDR1 is SNHLY and CDR2 FYNNEI. V shed 6 bases and J shed 0 bases, with 7 bases lying between them. The CDR3 has 13 residues. CDR3 in amino acids: CASRGLSTDTQYF. CDR3 nucleotides: TGTGCCAGCAGGGGGCTTAGCACAGATACGCAGTATTTT.

The rearrangement links TRBV11-2 to TRBJ2-7; 9 bases agree with TRBD2. V dropped 3 bases and J dropped 2; count of bases not matched to a gene: 14. The germline gives CDR1 SGHAT, CDR2 FQNNGV. The CDR3 is made up of 18 amino acids. The CDR3 coding sequence is TGTGCCAGCAGCTTTATTCGGCTAGCGGGAAAACCTCCCTACGAGCAGTACTTC. It is translated as CASSFIRLAGKPPYEQYF.

This rearrangement joins TRBV9 to TRBJ2-1; 10 bases fit TRBD2. V lost 4 bases to trimming and J lost 7 bases; unmatched junction nucleotides: 11. Germline lookup yields CDR1 SGDLS and CDR2 YYNGEE. This CDR3 has 16 residues. CDR3 coding DNA: TGTGCCAGCAGCCCCTCGCTAGCGGGGGATTTGAATGAGCAGTTCTTC. Translated, it gives CASSPSLAGDLNEQFF.

The chain is built from TRBV5-3 and TRBJ1-2; possible D gene TRBD1, 6 bases. TRBV5-3 has ORF status, its function being uncertain. The CDR3 consists of 12 residues. The germline V and J ends were trimmed by 1 base and 7 bases, with 8 bases remaining between them. Here the CDR3 reads CARSLWGPGYTF. DNA of the CDR3: TGTGCCAGAAGCTTGTGGGGGCCTGGCTACACCTTC.

This chain joins TRBV7-9 and TRBJ2-2; 9 positions match TRBD1. Germline CDR1 reads SEHNR; CDR2 reads FQNEAQ (reference sequence). The V gene end was trimmed by 5 bases and the J gene end by 8 bases; junction bases not matched to a gene: 12. The CDR3 runs 16 residues. The CDR3 nucleotides read TGTGCCAGCAGCGCTGAGGGACAGGGCTGGTTGGGGGAGCTGTTTTTT. This codes for CASSAEGQGWLGELFF.

The chain carries TRBV15 and TRBJ2-1, with 11 bases matching TRBD2. The CDR3 spans 15 residues. V dropped 2 bases and J dropped 7; count of bases not matched to a gene: 4. CDR1 and CDR2 from the germline V gene are LNHNV and YYDKDF (reference sequence). CDR3 coding DNA: TGTGCCACCAGCAGAACTAGCGGGAGAAGAAATGAGCAGTTCTTC. The encoded protein is CATSRTSGRRNEQFF.

CDR3 residues: CASSLALELYTDTQYF. Here the CDR3 DNA reads TGTGCCAGCAGCTTAGCCCTGGAGCTATACACAGATACGCAGTATTTT. J is TRBJ2-3 and V is TRBV7-9; D gene uncertain. Germline CDR1 SEHNR, CDR2 FQNEAQ (reference sequence). Trimming cost V 0 bases and J 2 bases, with 12 bases left between them. The CDR3 runs 16 residues.

This chain connects TRBV28 to TRBJ1-1; TRBD1 agrees at 8 bases. Trimming removed 6 bases from V and 1 base from J; junction bases left unmatched: 7. The germline gives CDR1 MDHEN, CDR2 SYDVKM. The CDR3 extends over 15 amino acids. The chain's CDR3 is CASRGSGTGNTEAFF. CDR3 in DNA: TGTGCCAGCAGAGGCTCCGGGACAGGGAACACTGAAGCTTTCTTT.